The TCR beta chain under discussion was sequenced for a study of CD8 T cells in Susac syndrome. On this clonotype itself: Its antigen is unknown.

Random hexamers were used to reverse transcribe roughly 0.45 to 1 ug of RNA. TCRdb reanalysed the immunoSEQ multiplex PCR reads using MiXCR and keeps one entry per CDR3 protein. The sample holds about 120,000 distinct CDR3 sequences; about 90% are singletons and the top ten take about 0.12%. Sequencing of TCR beta was performed on blood CD8+ and CD4+ T cells. The healthy controls were matched to patients by age and sex. While CD8+ and CD4+ T cells were isolated negatively, TEMRA cells were enriched by FACS. CDR1 and CDR2 from the germline V gene are SNHLY and FYNNEI. The trim removed 6 bases at V and 4 bases at J, leaving 9 bases unmatched. CDR3 length: 14 residues. General study findings and limits: It was acknowledged by the study that relatively few individuals were included in its TCR sequencing and HLA analysis.

The clonotype comes from a human donor in good health. Material for sequencing was CD8+ T cells from PBMCs. The chain is built from TRBV2 and TRBJ2-7, with TRBD1 matching over 7 bases. The CDR3, as DNA: TGTGCCAGCAGCCTCGAGACAGGGCAATACGAGCAGTACTTC. It specifies CASSLETGQYEQYF. The variable domain in full, completed from reference TRBV2 and TRBJ2-7, reads EPEVTQTPSHQVTQMGQEVILRCVPISNHLYFYWYRQILGQKVEFLVSFYNNEISEKSEIFDDQFSVERPDGSNFTLKIRSTKLEDSAMYFCASSLETGQYEQYFGPGTRLTVT.